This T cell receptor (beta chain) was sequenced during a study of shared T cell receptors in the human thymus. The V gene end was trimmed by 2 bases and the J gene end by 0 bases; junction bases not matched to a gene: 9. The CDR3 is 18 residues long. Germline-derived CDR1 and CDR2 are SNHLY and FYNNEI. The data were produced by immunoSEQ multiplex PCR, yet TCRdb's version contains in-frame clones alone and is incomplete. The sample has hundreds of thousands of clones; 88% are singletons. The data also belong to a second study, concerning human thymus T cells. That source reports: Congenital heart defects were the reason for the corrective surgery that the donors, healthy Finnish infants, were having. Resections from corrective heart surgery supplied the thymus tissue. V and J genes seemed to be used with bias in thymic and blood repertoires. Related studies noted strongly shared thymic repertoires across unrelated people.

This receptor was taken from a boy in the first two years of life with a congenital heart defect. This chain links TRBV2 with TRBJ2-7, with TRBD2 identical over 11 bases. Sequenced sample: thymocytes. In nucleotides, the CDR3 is TGTGCCAGCAGTGAAAGGAGGGTAGCGGGGGGGTTCTCCTACGAGCAGTACTTC. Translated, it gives CASSERRVAGGFSYEQYF.